This T cell receptor beta chain was sequenced in a study of T-cell memory formation after mild COVID-19 (dated by TCRdb to 2020 to 2022). The study in broad terms: TCR sequence clusters from the two donors were found to be largely donor specific. Two young, previously healthy adult volunteers made up the cohort, one male and one female. T-cell clones expanding and contracting after mild COVID-19 in two donors were tracked by longitudinal TCRalpha and TCRbeta repertoire sequencing.

This clonotype has a handful of counts. Its recognized antigen is unknown. Base-call qualities are not available, and no considerably larger clone is one nucleotide away. Ficoll-Paque density gradient centrifugation was the method used to isolate PBMCs. Sequencing was performed on an Illumina NovaSeq 6000. Using 5'RACE with constant-segment primers, TCRalpha and TCRbeta cDNA libraries were constructed, with sample barcodes and unique molecular identifiers added in the process. Trizol reagent was used to extract RNA from every sample. Libraries were amplified in two PCR steps, with a second sample barcode and Illumina TruSeq adapters added in the second step. Sequencing of libraries was performed on an Illumina NovaSeq with 2 x 150 bp paired-end reads. Under the source paper's analysis protocol: Demultiplexing of reads and collapsing into UMI-guided consensus sequences were performed with migec v1.2.7. Using mixcr v2.1.11, the UMI consensuses were aligned to TRA and TRB V and J templates and assembled into clonotypes. A clonotype was counted as expanded or contracted only when both edgeR and NoisET called the clonotype significant, with the noise models trained on biological replicates. For edgeR calls, a false discovery rate-adjusted p below 0.01 and a log2 fold-change threshold of 1 were applied. As an exploratory analysis of dynamics, max-normalized trajectories of the 1000 most abundant clonotypes were examined with PCA combined with hierarchical clustering. Each responding clone was given a CD4 or CD8 phenotype based on the CD4+ and CD8+ repertoires, which had been sequenced separately. Starting from the raw public reads, TCRdb applied fastp trimming at Q25, assembled clones with MiXCR and retained in-frame beta chains. Under each unique CDR3 protein, matching rows form one entry showing the most common genes and DNA. The V and J calls and clone size are TCRdb's, not the authors'. The sample includes 350,000 to 450,000 distinct CDR3 sequences, with 25% to 30% observed a single time. Of the sample, approximately 12% falls within the top ten clones.

The CDR3 sequence holds 17 residues, the cysteine and phenylalanine included. This entry keeps only the CDR3 DNA: 51 bases, framed from base 1. For CDR1 and CDR2, the germline V gene lists MGHRA and YSYEKL. Here V drops 1 base and J drops 5 bases, and the junction holds 10 bases not matched to any gene. What the research found in general, with its limitations: SARS-CoV-2 specificity was not confirmed for the second-wave clones peaking on day 37. Contracting CD4+ clones turned up mainly in the CM and EM memory subsets, whereas EMRA was where CD8+ clones were enriched. Some responding clones were found in pre-infection memory, which suggests that pre-existing cross-reactive memory T cells took part in the SARS-CoV-2 response. Only two mild cases were covered in the study, and larger cohorts including severe cases with pre-infection samples were considered necessary. Clones that contracted from day 15 to 85 showed balanced CD4/CD8 phenotypes, whereas a second wave of clones that expanded from day 15 to 37 leaned towards CD4+.

The sequence came from an adult woman who had mild COVID-19 (a few samples of this study predate the infection). The sample titles of this study are shuffled in the database, so cell type and time point are left out; the donor was told from shared clones. This chain joins TRBV4-1 to TRBJ2-2, and 7 bases in between align with TRBD1. Sequencing was done on a sample of PBMCs or a T cell subset sorted from them (not recorded which). The CDR3 region reads CASSQGLTGVKTGELFF. The DNA sequence follows: TGCGCCAGCAGCCAAGGCTTAACAGGGGTGAAGACCGGGGAGCTGTTTTTT.